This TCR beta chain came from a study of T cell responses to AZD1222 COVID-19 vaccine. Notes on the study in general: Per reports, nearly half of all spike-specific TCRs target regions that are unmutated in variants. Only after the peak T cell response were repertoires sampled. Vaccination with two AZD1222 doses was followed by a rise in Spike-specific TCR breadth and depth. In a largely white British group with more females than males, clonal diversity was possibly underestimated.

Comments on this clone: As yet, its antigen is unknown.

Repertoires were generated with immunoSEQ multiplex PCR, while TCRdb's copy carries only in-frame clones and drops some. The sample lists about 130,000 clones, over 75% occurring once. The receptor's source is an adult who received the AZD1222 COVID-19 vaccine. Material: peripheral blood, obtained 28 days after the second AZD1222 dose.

CDR3 sequence reads: CASSLGGSTYEQYF. The CDR3, as DNA: TGTGCCAGCAGCTTAGGGGGCAGTACCTACGAGCAGTACTTC. The chain combines TRBV7-8 with TRBJ2-7; tentative D call: TRBD1 (5 bases). The germline V gene has CDR1 SGHVS and CDR2 FQNEAQ. This CDR3 has 14 residues. The ends were cut back, 1 base at V and 2 bases at J, with 9 bases in the middle. Variable domain in full (rest from reference TRBV7-8 and TRBJ2-7): GAGVSQSPRYKVAKRGQDVALRCDPISGHVSLFWYQQALGQGPEFLTYFQNEAQLDKSGLPSDRFFAERPEGSVSTLKIQRTQQEDSAVYLCASSLGGSTYEQYFGPGTRLTVT.